The entry below gives a single T cell receptor beta chain sequence along with its context. Its antigen is not known. Uncontrolled infections, other autoimmune diseases, pregnancy or lactation barred patients from enrollment. From RNA, the CDR3 regions of TCR beta chains were amplified and sequenced. The workflow started with a first-round RT-PCR run with HTBI primers and then moved on to a second-round multiplex PCR. TCRdb used MiXCR to reprocess the multiplex PCR reads, holding one entry per CDR3 protein. The repertoire has around 470,000 distinct CDR3 sequences, over 13% of them found once; the top ten carry 8% to 10%. This sample is drawn from a study of Graves' ophthalmopathy and Graves' hyperthyroidism. The study's findings and limits: The majority of expanded thyroid clonotypes above 0.001 frequency also occurred in blood.

The receptor comes from a woman aged 30 to 39 with Graves' ophthalmopathy. Sequencing used blood.

Here the CDR3 DNA reads TGTGCCAGCAGTTACTACCCGGAGACAGAGTTCTACGAGCAGTACTTC. This sequence encodes CASSYYPETEFYEQYF. The genes are TRBV6-5 and TRBJ2-7; a weak D match, TRBD1 (5 bases). CDR1 and CDR2 (germline): MNHEY, SVGAGI. Trimming took off 1 base at V and 3 bases at J, with 16 bases between the two ends. The CDR3 is 16 residues long.